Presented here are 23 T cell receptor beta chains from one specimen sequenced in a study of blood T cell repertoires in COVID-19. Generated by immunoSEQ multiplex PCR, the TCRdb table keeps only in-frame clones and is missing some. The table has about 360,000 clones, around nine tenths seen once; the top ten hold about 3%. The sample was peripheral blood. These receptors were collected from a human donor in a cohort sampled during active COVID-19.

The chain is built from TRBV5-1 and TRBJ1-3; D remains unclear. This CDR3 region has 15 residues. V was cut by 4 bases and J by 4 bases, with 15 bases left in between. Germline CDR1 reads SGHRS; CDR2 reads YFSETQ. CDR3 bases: TGCGCCAGCAGCGACTCGGGGATATCGGGAAACACCATATATTTT. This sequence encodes CASSDSGISGNTIYF.

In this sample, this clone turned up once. DNA of the CDR3: TGCGCCAGCAGCCCGAGCCGGGACAGGTCTACCTACGAGCAGTACTTC. It is translated as CASSPSRDRSTYEQYF. This chain joins TRBV5-1 and TRBJ2-7; TRBD1 aligns across 8 bases. The CDR3 has 16 amino acids. The V gene's germline CDR1 is SGHRS and CDR2 YFSETQ. The ends lost 4 bases at V and 2 bases at J; junction bases unmatched: 11.

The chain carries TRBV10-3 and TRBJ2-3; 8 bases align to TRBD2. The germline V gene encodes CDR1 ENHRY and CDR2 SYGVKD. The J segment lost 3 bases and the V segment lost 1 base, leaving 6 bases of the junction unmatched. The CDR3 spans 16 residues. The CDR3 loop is CAISEYPGGGTDTQYF. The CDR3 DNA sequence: TGTGCCATCAGTGAGTACCCAGGCGGGGGGACAGATACGCAGTATTTT.

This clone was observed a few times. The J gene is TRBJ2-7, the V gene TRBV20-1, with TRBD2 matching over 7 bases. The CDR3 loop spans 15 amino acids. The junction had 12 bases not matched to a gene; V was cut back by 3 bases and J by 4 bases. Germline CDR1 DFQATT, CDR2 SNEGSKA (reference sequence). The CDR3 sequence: CSASDPRDYLYEQYF. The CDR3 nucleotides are TGCAGTGCTAGTGACCCCCGGGACTACCTATACGAGCAGTACTTC.

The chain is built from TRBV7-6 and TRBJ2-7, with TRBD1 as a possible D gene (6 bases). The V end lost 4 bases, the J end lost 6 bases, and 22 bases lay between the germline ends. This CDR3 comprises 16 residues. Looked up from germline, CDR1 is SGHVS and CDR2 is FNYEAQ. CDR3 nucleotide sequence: TGTGCCAGCAGCTGGTTTTCAGGGGATAGGTCCGGCGAGCAGTACTTC. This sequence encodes CASSWFSGDRSGEQYF.

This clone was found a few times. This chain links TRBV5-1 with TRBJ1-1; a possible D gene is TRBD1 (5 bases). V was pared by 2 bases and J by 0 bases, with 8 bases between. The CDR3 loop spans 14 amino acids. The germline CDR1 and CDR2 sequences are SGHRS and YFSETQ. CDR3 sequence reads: CASSFDSLNTEAFF. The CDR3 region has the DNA TGCGCCAGCAGCTTTGACAGCTTGAACACTGAAGCTTTCTTT.

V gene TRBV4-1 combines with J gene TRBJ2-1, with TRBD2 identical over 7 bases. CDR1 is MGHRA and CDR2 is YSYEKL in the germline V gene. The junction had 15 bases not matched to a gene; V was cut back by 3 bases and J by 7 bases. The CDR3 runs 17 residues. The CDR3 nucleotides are TGCGCCAGCAGCCATGGGTATAGTAGACTAGCAGGTAATGAGCAGTTCTTC. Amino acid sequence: CASSHGYSRLAGNEQFF.

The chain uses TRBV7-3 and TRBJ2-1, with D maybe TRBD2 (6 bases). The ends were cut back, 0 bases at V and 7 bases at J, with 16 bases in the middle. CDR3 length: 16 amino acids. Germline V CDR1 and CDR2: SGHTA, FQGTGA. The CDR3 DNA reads TGTGCCAGCAGCTTAACTTCAGGAGGGGTGAGGAATGAGCAGTTCTTC. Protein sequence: CASSLTSGGVRNEQFF.

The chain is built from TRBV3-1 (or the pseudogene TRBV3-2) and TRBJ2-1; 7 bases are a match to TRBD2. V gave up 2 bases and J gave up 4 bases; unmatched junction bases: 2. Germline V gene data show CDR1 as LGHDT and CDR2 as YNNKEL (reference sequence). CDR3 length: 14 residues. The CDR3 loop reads CASSQLAAYNEQFF. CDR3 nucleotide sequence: TGTGCCAGCAGCCAACTAGCGGCATACAATGAGCAGTTCTTC.

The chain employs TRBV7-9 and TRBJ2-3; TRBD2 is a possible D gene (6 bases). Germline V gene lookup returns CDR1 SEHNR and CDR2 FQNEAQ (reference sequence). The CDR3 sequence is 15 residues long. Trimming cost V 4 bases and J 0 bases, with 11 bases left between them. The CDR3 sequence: CASSSLLASTDTQYF. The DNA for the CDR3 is TGTGCCAGCAGCTCATTACTAGCTAGCACAGATACGCAGTATTTT.

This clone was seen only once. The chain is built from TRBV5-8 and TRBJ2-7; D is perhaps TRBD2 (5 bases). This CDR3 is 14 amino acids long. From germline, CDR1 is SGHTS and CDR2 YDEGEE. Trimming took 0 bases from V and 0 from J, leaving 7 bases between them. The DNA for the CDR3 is TGTGCCAGCAGCTTGGGAGGGAACTCCTACGAGCAGTACTTC. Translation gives CASSLGGNSYEQYF. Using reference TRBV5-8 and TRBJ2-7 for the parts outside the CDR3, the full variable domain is EAGVTQSPTHLIKTRGQQATLRCSPISGHTSVYWYQQALGLGLQFLLWYDEGEERNRGNFPPRFSGRQFPNYSSELNVNALELEDSALYLCASSLGGNSYEQYFGPGTRLTVT.

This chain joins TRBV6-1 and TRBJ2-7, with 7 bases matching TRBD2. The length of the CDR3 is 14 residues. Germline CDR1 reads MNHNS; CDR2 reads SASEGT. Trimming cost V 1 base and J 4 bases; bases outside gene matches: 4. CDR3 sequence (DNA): TGTGCCAGCAGTGAAGATCATAGCGGGTACGAGCAGTACTTC. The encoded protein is CASSEDHSGYEQYF.

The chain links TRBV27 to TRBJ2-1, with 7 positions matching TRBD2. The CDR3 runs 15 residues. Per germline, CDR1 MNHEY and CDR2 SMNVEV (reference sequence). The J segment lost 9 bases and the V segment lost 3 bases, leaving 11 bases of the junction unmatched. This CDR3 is CASSFSYGRGSEQFF. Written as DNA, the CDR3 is TGTGCCAGCAGTTTCTCGTATGGGAGGGGTAGTGAGCAGTTCTTC.

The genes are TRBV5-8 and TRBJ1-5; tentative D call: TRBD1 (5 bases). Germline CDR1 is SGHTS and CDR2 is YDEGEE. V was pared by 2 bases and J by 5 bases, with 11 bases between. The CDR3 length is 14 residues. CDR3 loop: CASSFTGNHQPQHF. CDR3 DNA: TGTGCCAGCAGCTTTACAGGCAACCATCAGCCCCAGCATTTT.

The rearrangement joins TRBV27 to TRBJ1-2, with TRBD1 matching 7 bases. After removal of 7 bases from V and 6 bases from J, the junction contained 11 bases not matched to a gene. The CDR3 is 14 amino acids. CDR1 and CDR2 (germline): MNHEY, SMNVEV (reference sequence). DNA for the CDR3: TGTGCCAGCACCACGACAGGGAACAGGAATGGCTACACCTTC. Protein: CASTTTGNRNGYTF.

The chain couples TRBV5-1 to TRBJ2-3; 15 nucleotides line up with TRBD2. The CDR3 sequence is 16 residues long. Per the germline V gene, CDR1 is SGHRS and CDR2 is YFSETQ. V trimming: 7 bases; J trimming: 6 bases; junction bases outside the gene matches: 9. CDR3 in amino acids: CASGRGLAGGSDTQYF. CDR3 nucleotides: TGCGCCAGCGGAAGGGGACTAGCGGGAGGTAGTGATACGCAGTATTTT.

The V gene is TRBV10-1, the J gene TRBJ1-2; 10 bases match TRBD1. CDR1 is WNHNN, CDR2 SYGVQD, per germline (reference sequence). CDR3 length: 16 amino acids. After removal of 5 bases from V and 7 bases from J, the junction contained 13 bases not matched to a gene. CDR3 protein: CASSQVPGQGLGGYTF. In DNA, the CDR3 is TGCGCCAGCAGTCAAGTCCCGGGACAGGGGTTGGGTGGCTACACCTTC.

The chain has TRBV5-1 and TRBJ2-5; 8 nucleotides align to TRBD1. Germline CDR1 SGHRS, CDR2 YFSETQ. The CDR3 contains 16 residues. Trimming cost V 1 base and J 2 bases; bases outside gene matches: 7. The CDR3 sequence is CASSLSGTGRQETQYF. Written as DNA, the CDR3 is TGCGCCAGCAGCTTGTCCGGGACAGGTAGACAAGAGACCCAGTACTTC.

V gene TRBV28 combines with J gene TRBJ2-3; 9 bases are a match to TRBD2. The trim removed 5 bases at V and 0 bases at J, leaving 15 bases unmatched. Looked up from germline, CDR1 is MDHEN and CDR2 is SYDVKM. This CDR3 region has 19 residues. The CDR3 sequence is CASSLLGLAKGPSTDTQYF. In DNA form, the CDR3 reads TGTGCCAGCAGTCTTCTAGGACTAGCGAAGGGGCCTAGCACAGATACGCAGTATTTT.

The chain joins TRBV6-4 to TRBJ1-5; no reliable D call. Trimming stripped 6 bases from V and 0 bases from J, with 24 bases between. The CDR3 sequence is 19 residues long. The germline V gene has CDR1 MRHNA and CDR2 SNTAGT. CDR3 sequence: CASRDLGLPSHDSNQPQHF. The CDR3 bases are TGTGCCAGCAGGGACCTAGGACTTCCCTCCCACGATAGCAATCAGCCCCAGCATTTT.

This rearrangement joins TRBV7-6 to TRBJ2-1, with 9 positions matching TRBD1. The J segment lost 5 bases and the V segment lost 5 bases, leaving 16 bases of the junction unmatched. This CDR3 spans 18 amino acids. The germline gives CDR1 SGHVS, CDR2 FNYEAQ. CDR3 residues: CASSAPSSWDRVNNEQFF. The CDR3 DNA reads TGTGCCAGCAGCGCGCCTAGTTCGTGGGACAGGGTGAACAATGAGCAGTTCTTC.

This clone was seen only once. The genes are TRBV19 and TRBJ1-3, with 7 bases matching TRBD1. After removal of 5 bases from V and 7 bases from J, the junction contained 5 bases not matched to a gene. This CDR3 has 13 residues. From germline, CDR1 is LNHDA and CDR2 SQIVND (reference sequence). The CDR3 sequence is CASSVGQANTIYF. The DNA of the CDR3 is TGTGCCAGTAGTGTCGGACAGGCGAACACCATATATTTT.

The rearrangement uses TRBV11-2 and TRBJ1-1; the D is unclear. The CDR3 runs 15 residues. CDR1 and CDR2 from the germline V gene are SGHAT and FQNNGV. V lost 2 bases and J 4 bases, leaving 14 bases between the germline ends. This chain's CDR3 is CASSLTGGVGTEAFF. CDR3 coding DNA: TGTGCCAGCAGCTTAACGGGAGGCGTCGGCACTGAAGCTTTCTTT.